The following is a TCR beta chain sequence with its context. Antigen: not known. Germline lookup yields CDR1 MNHNS and CDR2 SASEGT. This CDR3 is 11 amino acids long. TCRdb re-analyzed the 5' RACE reads; it lists each CDR3 protein once, without DNA. The repertoire table contains approximately 550,000 distinct CDR3 sequences. This entry comes from a study of T cells expressing NK-cell markers. Study-wide context: Underlying the TCR beta repertoires were sorted CD3+CD56+NKG2C+, CD3+CD56+NKG2C- and CD3+CD56-NKG2C+ T cells. Just one sequenced donor of eight was HCMV-seronegative, while seven were seropositive.

Study results and caveats: Nothing established the HCMV specificity of expanded NKG2C+ T cell clones. In five or six donors, dominant CD3+CD56+NKG2C+ clonotypes ranked among the top 10 CD8+ clonotypes.

The specimen was blood T cells: a sorted CD56 or NKG2C T cell subset, CD4+ or CD8+ T cells, or bulk PBMC T cells (not recorded which). This TCR was sampled from a man between 18 and 29 years old in good health. The chain links TRBV6-1 to TRBJ1-5; TCRdb's D gene call, TRBD1, goes unchecked for lack of DNA. CDR3 amino acids: CASSVGGPRHF.